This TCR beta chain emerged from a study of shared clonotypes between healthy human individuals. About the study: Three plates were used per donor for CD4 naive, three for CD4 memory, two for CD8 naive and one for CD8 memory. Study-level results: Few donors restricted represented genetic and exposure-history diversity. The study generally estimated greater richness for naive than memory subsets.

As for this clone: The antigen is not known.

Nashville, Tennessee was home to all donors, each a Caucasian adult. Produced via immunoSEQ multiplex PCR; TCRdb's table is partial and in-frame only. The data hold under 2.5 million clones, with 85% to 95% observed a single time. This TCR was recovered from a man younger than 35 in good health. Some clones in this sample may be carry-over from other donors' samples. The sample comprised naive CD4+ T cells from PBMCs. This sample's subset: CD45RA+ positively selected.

CDR3 in DNA: TGTGCCAGCAGCCCTCAAGTAGACGGACTAAATGAAAAACTGTTTTTT. This gives the protein CASSPQVDGLNEKLFF. The rearrangement joins TRBV4-2 to TRBJ1-4; D gene unclear. This CDR3 region has 16 residues. The V gene lost 4 bases and the J gene lost 5 bases, with 17 bases spanning the gap. Germline CDR1 reads LGHNA; CDR2 reads YNFKEQ.